These 24 T cell receptor beta chains came from one sample sequenced in a study of blood T cell repertoires in COVID-19. Sequencing used immunoSEQ multiplex PCR; TCRdb keeps in-frame clones, though not all of them. This sample has roughly 99,000 clones, with about 91% found just once. Sequencing was done on a sample of peripheral blood. The receptors were gathered from a man aged 50-59 years with active or convalescent COVID-19.

This clone showed up just once. The chain links TRBV18 to TRBJ2-5; TRBD2 matches 10 bases. This CDR3 spans 16 amino acids. With V trimmed by 5 bases and J by 2 bases, 8 bases remained unmatched. CDR1 is KGHSH and CDR2 is LQKENI in the germline V gene. CDR3 protein: CASSLLAGEGQETQYF. CDR3 coding DNA: TGTGCCAGCTCATTGCTAGCGGGAGAGGGTCAAGAGACCCAGTACTTC.

The CDR3 DNA follows: TGTGCCAGCAGGAGGGCGGACCTTAATCAGCCCCAGCATTTT. Translation gives CASRRADLNQPQHF. The chain links TRBV2 to TRBJ1-5; D unresolved. Trimming cost V 6 bases and J 4 bases, with 13 bases left between them. This CDR3 is 14 amino acids long. CDR1 and CDR2 from the germline V gene are SNHLY and FYNNEI.

The chain combines TRBV6-2 or TRBV6-3 with TRBJ2-3; a possible D gene is TRBD2 (6 bases). This CDR3 comprises 16 residues. The germline V gene has CDR1 MNHEY and CDR2 SVGEGT. Trimming cost V 6 bases and J 0 bases, with 16 bases left between them. CDR3 bases: TGTGCCAGCAGCCAGGGAAGAGGGACTAGCACAGATACGCAGTATTTT. Translation gives CASSQGRGTSTDTQYF.

This rearrangement joins TRBV14 to TRBJ1-4; D might be TRBD1 (5 bases). This CDR3 has 15 residues. V was cut by 0 bases and J by 7 bases, with 12 bases left in between. Germline V CDR1 and CDR2: SGHDN, FVKESK. CDR3 region: CASSQDGGVGEKLFF. CDR3 coding DNA: TGTGCCAGCAGCCAAGATGGGGGGGTAGGTGAAAAACTGTTTTTT.

The chain links TRBV9 to TRBJ2-6; the D is unclear. Germline loops: CDR1 SGDLS, CDR2 YYNGEE. CDR3 length: 13 residues. Trimming removed 5 bases from V and 2 bases from J, with 5 bases in between. The CDR3 bases are TGTGCCAGCAGTCCCGCTGGGGCCAACGTCCTGACTTTC. This translates into CASSPAGANVLTF.

V and J are TRBV19 and TRBJ2-7, with D maybe TRBD2 (6 bases). Between the trimmed V and J ends, which lost 3 bases and 3 bases, there was a span of 12 bases. This CDR3 is 14 amino acids long. Looked up from germline, CDR1 is LNHDA and CDR2 is SQIVND (reference sequence). The CDR3 DNA reads as TGTGCCAGTAGTATTCGGGCGGGAAACTACGAGCAGTACTTC. Residues: CASSIRAGNYEQYF.

The chain employs TRBV19 and TRBJ2-1, with D possibly being TRBD2 (6 bases). Germline assignment: CDR1 LNHDA and CDR2 SQIVND (reference sequence). This CDR3 has 14 residues. Trimming cost V 7 bases and J 5 bases, with 15 bases left between them. The CDR3 protein is CASKGLARHNEQFF. In nucleotides, the CDR3 is TGTGCCAGTAAAGGTCTAGCGAGACACAATGAGCAGTTCTTC. Full variable domain (rest looked up from reference TRBV19 and TRBJ2-1): DGGITQSPKYLFRKEGQNVTLSCEQNLNHDAMYWYRQDPGQGLRLIYYSQIVNDFQKGDIAEGYSVSREKKESFPLTVTSAQKNPTAFYLCASKGLARHNEQFFGPGTRLTVL.

J is TRBJ1-1 and V is TRBV18; D is unresolved. V dropped 4 bases and J dropped 8 bases, with 11 bases sitting between them. Germline CDR1 reads KGHSH; CDR2 reads LQKENI. This CDR3 spans 12 amino acids. The CDR3 loop is CASSLIHSEAFF. The DNA of the CDR3 is TGTGCCAGCTCACTGATCCACTCCGAAGCTTTCTTT.

The V and J genes are TRBV6-5 and TRBJ2-1; the match to TRBD2 covers 9 bases. The V and J ends lost 7 bases and 5 bases, in that order; junction bases with no gene match: 9. The CDR3 loop spans 15 amino acids. Per the germline V gene, CDR1 is MNHEY and CDR2 is SVGAGI. CDR3 sequence: CASKALAGYHNEQFF. Here the CDR3 DNA reads TGTGCCAGCAAGGCCCTAGCGGGATACCACAATGAGCAGTTCTTC.

The chain recombines TRBV6-5 with TRBJ2-3; TRBD2 matches 7 bases. The CDR3 sequence is 14 residues long. V was clipped by 7 bases and J by 3 bases; unmatched bases: 7. Germline V gene lookup returns CDR1 MNHEY and CDR2 SVGAGI. The CDR3 coding sequence is TGTGCCAGCAAGATGACTAGCAGTACAGATACGCAGTATTTT. Protein: CASKMTSSTDTQYF.

V is TRBV19 and J is TRBJ1-5; D unclear. This CDR3 region has 13 residues. V was shortened by 9 bases and J by 5 bases, with 14 bases between the two germline ends. Germline CDR1 LNHDA, CDR2 SQIVND (reference sequence). The CDR3 DNA follows: TGTGCCAGCAGTCCCGGGGTTGATCAGCCCCAGCATTTT. The encoded protein is CASSPGVDQPQHF.

The count of this clone is one. The chain employs TRBV9 and TRBJ2-7; D is uncertain. CDR3 size: 14 residues. Trimming took 3 bases from V and 0 from J, leaving 10 bases between them. The germline V gene encodes CDR1 SGDLS and CDR2 YYNGEE. The DNA of the CDR3 is TGTGCCAGCAGCGCCGGCCCTAGCTCCTACGAGCAGTACTTC. Translation gives CASSAGPSSYEQYF.

The V and J genes are TRBV11-2 and TRBJ2-3, with 8 nucleotides matching TRBD1. Trimming removed 5 bases from V and 7 bases from J; junction bases left unmatched: 11. Germline loops: CDR1 SGHAT, CDR2 FQNNGV. This CDR3 spans 15 amino acids. The CDR3 loop is CASSDSGQDLYTQYF. The CDR3 DNA follows: TGTGCCAGCAGCGACTCGGGACAGGACCTCTATACGCAGTATTTT.

The chain joins TRBV5-1 to TRBJ1-1; D is unclear. CDR1 is SGHRS and CDR2 is YFSETQ in the germline V gene. V was pared by 3 bases and J by 7 bases, with 16 bases between. The CDR3 covers 14 residues. The CDR3 DNA sequence: TGCGCCAGCAGCTCGGAGCCACCCTCGGATGAAGCTTTCTTT. Encoded protein: CASSSEPPSDEAFF. Using reference TRBV5-1 and TRBJ1-1 for the parts outside the CDR3, the full variable domain is KAGVTQTPRYLIKTRGQQVTLSCSPISGHRSVSWYQQTPGQGLQFLFEYFSETQRNKGNFPGRFSGRQFSNSRSEMNVSTLELGDSALYLCASSSEPPSDEAFFGQGTRLTVV.

The V gene is TRBV7-9, the J gene TRBJ2-1; the match to TRBD2 covers 8 bases. The CDR3 covers 14 residues. Trimming took 4 bases from V and 7 from J; bases not matched to a gene: 6. Per the germline V gene, CDR1 is SEHNR and CDR2 is FQNEAQ (reference sequence). The CDR3 sequence is CASSSTGGLNEQFF. CDR3 DNA: TGTGCCAGCAGCTCAACGGGGGGGCTGAATGAGCAGTTCTTC.

The V call is TRBV14, the J call TRBJ2-7, with D hard to call. The CDR3 is made up of 12 amino acids. V dropped 5 bases and J dropped 3 bases, with 8 bases sitting between them. Germline V gives CDR1 SGHDN, CDR2 FVKESK. The CDR3 protein is CASSSLNYEQYF. The CDR3 DNA reads TGTGCCAGCAGCTCACTAAACTACGAGCAGTACTTC.

V is TRBV4-1 and J is TRBJ2-7; 8 bases map to TRBD2. CDR3 length: 16 residues. Unmatched junction bases numbered 15, after V lost 5 bases and J lost 6 bases. Germline lookup yields CDR1 MGHRA and CDR2 YSYEKL. The CDR3 nucleotides read TGCGCCAGCAGCTTTGGACGGGCTAGCGGGTCATTCGAGCAGTACTTC. The encoded protein is CASSFGRASGSFEQYF.

This clone was seen a handful of times. This chain joins TRBV7-6 and TRBJ1-2; D is possibly TRBD1 (5 bases). The V and J ends lost 5 bases and 5 bases respectively, with 24 bases between them. Germline CDR1 is SGHVS and CDR2 is FNYEAQ. This CDR3 is 17 amino acids long. The CDR3 nucleotides are TGTGCCAGCAGCATTCGAACCAGGGTGAGGATTGGGTATGGCTACACCTTC. It encodes CASSIRTRVRIGYGYTF.

The rearrangement uses TRBV19 and TRBJ1-2; maybe TRBD1 (6 bases). The CDR3 has 14 amino acids. The germline gives CDR1 LNHDA, CDR2 SQIVND (reference sequence). The V gene lost 6 bases and the J gene lost 4 bases, with 15 bases spanning the gap. The CDR3 nucleotides read TGTGCCAGTAGCGATCAGGGGTCAGCCTATGGCTACACCTTC. This codes for CASSDQGSAYGYTF.

CDR3 sequence: CASSSGQGRANYGYTF. CDR3 in DNA: TGTGCCAGCAGTTCCGGACAGGGACGGGCTAACTATGGCTACACCTTC. The chain links TRBV6-2 or TRBV6-3 to TRBJ1-2; TRBD1 matches 8 bases. CDR3 size: 16 residues. V gave up 4 bases and J gave up 0 bases; unmatched junction bases: 7. Looked up from germline, CDR1 is MNHEY and CDR2 is SVGEGT.

The V and J genes are TRBV11-2 and TRBJ2-7, with D maybe TRBD2 (7 bases). V gave up 0 bases and J gave up 3 bases, with 15 bases separating them. Germline V gene lookup returns CDR1 SGHAT and CDR2 FQNNGV. This CDR3 is 16 amino acids long. The CDR3 DNA reads as TGTGCCAGCAGCTTAGATGGGGGGGCAGGAGGCTACGAGCAGTACTTC. Translated, it gives CASSLDGGAGGYEQYF.

The chain couples TRBV28 to TRBJ2-7, with a possible D match to TRBD1 (7 bases). Trimming pared 7 bases from V and 3 bases from J, leaving 13 bases between. CDR1 and CDR2 from the germline V gene are MDHEN and SYDVKM. This CDR3 comprises 13 residues. DNA of the CDR3: TGTGCCAGCACGACAGGGAGGCTCTACGAGCAGTACTTC. This gives the protein CASTTGRLYEQYF. The variable domain in full, with the rest retrieved from reference TRBV28 and TRBJ2-7, is DVKVTQSSRYLVKRTGEKVFLECVQDMDHENMFWYRQDPGLGLRLIYFSYDVKMKEKGDIPEGYSVSREKKERFSLILESASTNQTSMYLCASTTGRLYEQYFGPGTRLTVT.

In this sample, this clone turned up once. The J gene is TRBJ1-1, the V gene TRBV30; no clear D gene. The V end lost 2 bases, the J end lost 1 base, and 5 bases lay between the germline ends. The CDR3 consists of 12 residues. Per the germline V gene, CDR1 is GTSNPN and CDR2 is SVGIG (reference sequence). The CDR3 spells CAWSLGNTEAFF. DNA for the CDR3: TGTGCCTGGAGTCTAGGGAACACTGAAGCTTTCTTT.

The chain uses TRBV2 and TRBJ1-4; D not certain. The V and J ends lost 4 bases and 8 bases respectively, with 17 bases between them. The germline V gene encodes CDR1 SNHLY and CDR2 FYNNEI. The CDR3 extends over 15 amino acids. This CDR3 reads CASSGNPRHGEKLFF. CDR3 DNA: TGTGCCAGCAGTGGCAACCCTCGACACGGAGAAAAACTGTTTTTT.